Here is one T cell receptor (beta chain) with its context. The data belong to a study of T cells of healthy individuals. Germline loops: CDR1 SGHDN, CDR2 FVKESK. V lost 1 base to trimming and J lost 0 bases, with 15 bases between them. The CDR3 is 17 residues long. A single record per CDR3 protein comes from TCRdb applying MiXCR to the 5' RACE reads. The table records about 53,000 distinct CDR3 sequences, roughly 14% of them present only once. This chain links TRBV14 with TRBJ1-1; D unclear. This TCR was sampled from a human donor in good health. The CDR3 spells CASSQGFGSPLNTEAFF. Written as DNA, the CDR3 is TGTGCCAGCAGCCAAGGGTTTGGCAGCCCCTTGAACACTGAAGCTTTCTTT. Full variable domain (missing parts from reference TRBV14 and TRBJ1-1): EAGVTQFPSHSVIEKGQTVTLRCDPISGHDNLYWYRRVMGKEIKFLLHFVKESKQDESGMPNNRFLAERTGGTYSTLKVQPAELEDSGVYFCASSQGFGSPLNTEAFFGQGTRLTVV.